The clone carrying this T cell receptor (beta chain) was counted between two and nine times. What it recognizes is unknown. TCRdb reanalysed the 5' RACE reads using MiXCR and keeps one entry per CDR3 protein. The sample contains fewer than 20,000 distinct CDR3 sequences, more than 5.5% of which appear only once. This specimen comes from a study of spatial heterogeneity in lung cancer. Overall study: Consistent detection of more beta-chain than alpha-chain sequences was observed. Study observations and caveats: Expanded TCRs classified as ubiquitous or regional were counted, and these counts tracked ubiquitous and regional nonsynonymous mutations, respectively. Tumors with more nonsynonymous mutations had more expanded intratumoral alpha and beta TCRs.

The time point: sample taken at primary tumor resection. The donor group consisted of around 77 patients who had untreated, early-stage non-small cell lung cancer. Germline CDR1 and CDR2: ENHRY and SYGVKD. V lost 0 bases, J lost 2 bases, and 5 bases lay in between. This CDR3 region has 13 residues. This TCR came from a female donor with early-stage non-small cell lung cancer. The sequencing used lung tumor tissue, collected at surgery. The chain has TRBV10-3 and TRBJ2-7; no reliable D call. The DNA for the CDR3 is TGTGCCATCAGTGAGTCGGACCCCTACGAGCAGTACTTC. Its translation: CAISESDPYEQYF.